This TCR beta chain appears in the sequencing data of a study of shared clonotypes between healthy human individuals. This clone was seen once. TCRdb's table, derived via immunoSEQ multiplex PCR, lists solely in-frame clones and lacks some. In the table there are about 2.3 million clones, about nine tenths of which are singletons. The CDR3 runs 18 residues. Germline V CDR1 and CDR2: LNHDA, SQIVND (reference sequence). V lost 3 bases, J lost 2 bases, and 20 bases lay in between. The rearrangement joins TRBV19 to TRBJ1-3; D possibly corresponds to TRBD1 (6 bases). This clonotype was obtained from a man between 18 and 29 years old in good health. Some clones in this sample may be carry-over from other donors' samples. Sequencing was performed on naive CD4+ T cells from PBMCs. The sample's subset: CD45RA+ positively selected. CDR3: CASSMGARGPQAGNTIYF. For the CDR3, the DNA is TGTGCCAGTAGTATGGGGGCACGGGGGCCTCAGGCTGGAAACACCATATATTTT.